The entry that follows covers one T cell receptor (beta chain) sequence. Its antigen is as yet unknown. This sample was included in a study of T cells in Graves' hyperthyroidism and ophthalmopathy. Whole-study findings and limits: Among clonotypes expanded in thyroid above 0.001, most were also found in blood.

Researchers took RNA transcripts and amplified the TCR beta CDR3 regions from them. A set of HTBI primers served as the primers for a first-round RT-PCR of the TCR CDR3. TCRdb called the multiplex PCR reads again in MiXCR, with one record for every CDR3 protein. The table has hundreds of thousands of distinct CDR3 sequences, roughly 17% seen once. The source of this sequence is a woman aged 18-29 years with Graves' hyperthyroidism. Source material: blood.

CDR3 DNA: TGTGCCTGGAGGGAGTACGACACAGATTACGAGCAGTACTTC. The encoded protein is CAWREYDTDYEQYF. The V gene is TRBV30, the J gene TRBJ2-7, with no clear D. The germline V gene encodes CDR1 GTSNPN and CDR2 SVGIG (reference sequence). The CDR3 contains 14 residues. V lost 3 bases, J lost 4 bases, and 16 bases lay in between.